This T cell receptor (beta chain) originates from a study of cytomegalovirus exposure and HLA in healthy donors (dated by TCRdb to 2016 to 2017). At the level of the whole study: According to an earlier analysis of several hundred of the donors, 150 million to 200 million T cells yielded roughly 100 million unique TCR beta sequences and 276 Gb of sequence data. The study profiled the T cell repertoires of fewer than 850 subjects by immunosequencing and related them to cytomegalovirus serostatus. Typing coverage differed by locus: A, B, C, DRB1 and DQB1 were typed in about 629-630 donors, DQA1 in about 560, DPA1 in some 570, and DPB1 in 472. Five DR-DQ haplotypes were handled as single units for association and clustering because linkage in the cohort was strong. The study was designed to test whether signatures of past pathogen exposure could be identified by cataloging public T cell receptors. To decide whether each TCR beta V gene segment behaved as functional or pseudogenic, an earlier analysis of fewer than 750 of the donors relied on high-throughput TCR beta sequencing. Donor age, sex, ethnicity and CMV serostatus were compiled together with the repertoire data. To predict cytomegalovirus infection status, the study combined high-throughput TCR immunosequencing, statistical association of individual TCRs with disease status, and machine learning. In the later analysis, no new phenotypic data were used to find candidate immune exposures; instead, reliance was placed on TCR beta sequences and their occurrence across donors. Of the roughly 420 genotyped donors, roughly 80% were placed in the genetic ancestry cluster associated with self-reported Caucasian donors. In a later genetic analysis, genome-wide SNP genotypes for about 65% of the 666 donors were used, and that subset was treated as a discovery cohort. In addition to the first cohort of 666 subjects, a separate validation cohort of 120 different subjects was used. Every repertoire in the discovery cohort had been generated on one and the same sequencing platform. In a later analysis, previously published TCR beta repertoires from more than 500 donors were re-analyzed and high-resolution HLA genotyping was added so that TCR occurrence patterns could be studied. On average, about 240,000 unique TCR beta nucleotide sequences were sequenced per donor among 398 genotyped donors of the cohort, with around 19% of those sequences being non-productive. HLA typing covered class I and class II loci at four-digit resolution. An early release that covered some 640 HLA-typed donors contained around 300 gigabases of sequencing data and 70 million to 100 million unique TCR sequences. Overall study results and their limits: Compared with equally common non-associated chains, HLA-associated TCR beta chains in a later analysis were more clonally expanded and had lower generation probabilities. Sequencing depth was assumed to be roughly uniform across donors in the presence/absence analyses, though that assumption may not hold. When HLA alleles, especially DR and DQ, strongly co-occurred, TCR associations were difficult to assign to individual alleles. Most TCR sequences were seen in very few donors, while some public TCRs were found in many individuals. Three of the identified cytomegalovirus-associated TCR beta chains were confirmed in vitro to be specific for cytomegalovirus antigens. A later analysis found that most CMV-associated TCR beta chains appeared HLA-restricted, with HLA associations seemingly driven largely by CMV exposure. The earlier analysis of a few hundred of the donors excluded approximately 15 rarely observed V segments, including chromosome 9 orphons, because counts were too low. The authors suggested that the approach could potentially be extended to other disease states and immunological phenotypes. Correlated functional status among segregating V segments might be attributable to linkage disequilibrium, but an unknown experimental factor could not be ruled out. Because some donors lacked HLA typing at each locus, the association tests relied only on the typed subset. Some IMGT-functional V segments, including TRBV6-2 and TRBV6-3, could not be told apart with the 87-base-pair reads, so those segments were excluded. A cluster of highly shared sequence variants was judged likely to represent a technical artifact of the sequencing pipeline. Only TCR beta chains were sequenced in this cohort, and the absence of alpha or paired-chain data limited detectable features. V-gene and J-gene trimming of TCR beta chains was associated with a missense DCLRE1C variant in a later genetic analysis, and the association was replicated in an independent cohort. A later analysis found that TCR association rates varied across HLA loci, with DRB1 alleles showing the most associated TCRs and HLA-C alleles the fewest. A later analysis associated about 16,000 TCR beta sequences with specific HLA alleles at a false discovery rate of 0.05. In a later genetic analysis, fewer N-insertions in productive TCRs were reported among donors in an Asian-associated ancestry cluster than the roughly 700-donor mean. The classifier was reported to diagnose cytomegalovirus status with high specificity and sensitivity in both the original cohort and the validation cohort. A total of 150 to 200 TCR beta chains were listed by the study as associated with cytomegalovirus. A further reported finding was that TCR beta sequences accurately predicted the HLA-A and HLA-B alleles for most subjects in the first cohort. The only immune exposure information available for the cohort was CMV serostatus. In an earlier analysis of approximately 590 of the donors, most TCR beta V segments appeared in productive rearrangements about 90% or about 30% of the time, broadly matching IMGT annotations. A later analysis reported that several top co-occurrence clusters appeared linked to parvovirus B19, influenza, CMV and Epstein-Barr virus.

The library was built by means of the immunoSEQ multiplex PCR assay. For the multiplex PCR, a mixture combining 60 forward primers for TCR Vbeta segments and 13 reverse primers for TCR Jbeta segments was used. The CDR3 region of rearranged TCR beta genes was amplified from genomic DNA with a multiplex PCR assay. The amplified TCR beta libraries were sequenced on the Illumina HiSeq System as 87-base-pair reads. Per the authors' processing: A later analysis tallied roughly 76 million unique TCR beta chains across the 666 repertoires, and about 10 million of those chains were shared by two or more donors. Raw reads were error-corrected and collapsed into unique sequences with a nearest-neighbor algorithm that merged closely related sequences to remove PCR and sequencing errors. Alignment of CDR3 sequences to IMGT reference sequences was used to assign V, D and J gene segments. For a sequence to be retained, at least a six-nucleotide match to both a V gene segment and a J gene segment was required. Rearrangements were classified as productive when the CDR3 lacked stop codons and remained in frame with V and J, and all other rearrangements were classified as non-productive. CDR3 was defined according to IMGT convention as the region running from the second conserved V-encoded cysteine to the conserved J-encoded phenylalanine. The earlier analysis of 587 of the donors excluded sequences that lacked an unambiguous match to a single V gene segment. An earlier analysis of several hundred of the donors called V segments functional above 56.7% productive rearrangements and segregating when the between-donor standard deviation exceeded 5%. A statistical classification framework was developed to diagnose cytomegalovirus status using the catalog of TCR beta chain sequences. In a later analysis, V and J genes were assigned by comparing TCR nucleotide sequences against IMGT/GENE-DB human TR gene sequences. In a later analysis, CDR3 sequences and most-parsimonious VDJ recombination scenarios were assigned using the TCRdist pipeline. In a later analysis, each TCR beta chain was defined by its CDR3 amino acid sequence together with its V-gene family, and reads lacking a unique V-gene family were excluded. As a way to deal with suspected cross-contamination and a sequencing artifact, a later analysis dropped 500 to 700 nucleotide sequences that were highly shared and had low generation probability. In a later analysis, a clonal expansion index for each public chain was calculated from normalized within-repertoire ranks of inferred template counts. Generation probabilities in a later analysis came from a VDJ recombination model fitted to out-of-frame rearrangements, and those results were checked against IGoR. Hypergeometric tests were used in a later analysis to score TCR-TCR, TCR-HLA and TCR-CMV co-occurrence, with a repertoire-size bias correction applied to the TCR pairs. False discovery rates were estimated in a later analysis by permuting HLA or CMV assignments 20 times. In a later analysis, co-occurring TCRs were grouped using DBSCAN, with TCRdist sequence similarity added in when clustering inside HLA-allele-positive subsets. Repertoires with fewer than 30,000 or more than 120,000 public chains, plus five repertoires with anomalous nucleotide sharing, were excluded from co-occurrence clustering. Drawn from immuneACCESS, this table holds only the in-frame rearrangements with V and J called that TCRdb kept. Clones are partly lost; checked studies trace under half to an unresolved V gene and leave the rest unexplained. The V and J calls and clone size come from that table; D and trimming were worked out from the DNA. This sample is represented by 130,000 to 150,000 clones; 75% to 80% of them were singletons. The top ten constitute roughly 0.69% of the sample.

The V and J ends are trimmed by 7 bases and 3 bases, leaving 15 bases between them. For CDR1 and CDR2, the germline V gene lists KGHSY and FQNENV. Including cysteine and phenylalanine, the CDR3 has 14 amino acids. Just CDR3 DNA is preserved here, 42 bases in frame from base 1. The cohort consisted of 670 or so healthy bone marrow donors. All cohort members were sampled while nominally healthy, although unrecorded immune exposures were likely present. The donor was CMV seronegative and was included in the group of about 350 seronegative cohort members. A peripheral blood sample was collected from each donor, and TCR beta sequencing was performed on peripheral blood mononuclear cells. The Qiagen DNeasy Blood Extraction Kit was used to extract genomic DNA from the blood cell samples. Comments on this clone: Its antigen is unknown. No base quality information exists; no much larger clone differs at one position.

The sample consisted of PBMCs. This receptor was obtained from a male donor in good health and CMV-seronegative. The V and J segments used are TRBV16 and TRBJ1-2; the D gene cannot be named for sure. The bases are TGTGCCAGCACCTTACAGACGATCGACTATGGCTACACCTTC. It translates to CASTLQTIDYGYTF. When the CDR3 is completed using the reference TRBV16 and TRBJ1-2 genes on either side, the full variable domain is GEEVAQTPKHLVRGEGQKAKLYCAPIKGHSYVFWYQQVLKNEFKFLISFQNENVFDETGMPKERFSAKCLPNSPCSLEIQATKLEDSAVYFCASTLQTIDYGYTFGSGTRLTVV.